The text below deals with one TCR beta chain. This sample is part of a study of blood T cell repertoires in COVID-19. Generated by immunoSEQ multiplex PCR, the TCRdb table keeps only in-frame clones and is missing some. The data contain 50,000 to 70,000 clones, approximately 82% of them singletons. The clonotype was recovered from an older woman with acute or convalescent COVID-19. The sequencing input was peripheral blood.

The CDR3 DNA is TGTGCAAGTCGCTTAGCCCCAGACAGGAATGAAAAACTGTTTTTT. As protein: CASRLAPDRNEKLFF. V gene TRBV12-2 combines with J gene TRBJ1-4; TRBD1 is taken as the D call from the table, unchecked against the DNA. TRBV12-2 is designated a pseudogene. The CDR3 sequence is 15 residues long.